One sample yielded the 22 T cell receptor beta chains listed below, sequenced in a study of early stage breast cancer tumors. Profiling relied on immunoSEQ multiplex PCR, and the TCRdb table lists in-frame clones only, not all of them. Counted here are 25,000 to 35,000 clones, around 50% occurring once; the ten biggest clones make up 8.5%. The sequencing input was breast tumor tissue. These receptor sequences come from a person aged 45-60 years with breast cancer.

The rearrangement links TRBV7-2 to TRBJ2-1; 15 bases are shared with TRBD2. J lost 7 bases, V lost 6 bases, and 7 bases had no gene match. Germline CDR1 and CDR2: SGHTA and FQGNSA. The CDR3 sequence is 16 residues long. The CDR3 DNA is TGTGCCAGCAGTTCTAGGACTAGCGGGAGGGTAAATGAGCAGTTCTTC. Translated, it gives CASSSRTSGRVNEQFF.

In DNA, the CDR3 is TGTGCCAGCAGCGTTGGCCCGGACGAGGCGTTCGAGCAGTACTTC. Translated: CASSVGPDEAFEQYF. The rearrangement uses TRBV9 and TRBJ2-7; D is unclear. CDR1 is SGDLS and CDR2 is YYNGEE in the germline V gene. This CDR3 is built from 15 residues. The V end was cut by 2 bases, the J end by 6 bases, with 18 bases between.

This clone has just a few counts. This chain uses TRBV29-1 with TRBJ2-1; 10 bases agree with TRBD2. The length of the CDR3 is 14 residues. J was trimmed by 10 bases and V by 7 bases; bases with no gene match: 13. Germline V gives CDR1 SQVTM, CDR2 ANQGSEA. The CDR3 region is CSGVAGGSWGEQFF. CDR3 DNA: TGCAGCGGTGTAGCGGGGGGATCCTGGGGAGAGCAGTTCTTC.

The chain recombines TRBV9 with TRBJ2-1; no reliable D call. CDR3 size: 15 residues. Trimming removed 0 bases at V and 0 bases at J, with 7 bases between. Per the germline V gene, CDR1 is SGDLS and CDR2 is YYNGEE. CDR3 sequence (DNA): TGTGCCAGCAGCGTAGAGTCTAGCTCCTACAATGAGCAGTTCTTC. It is translated as CASSVESSSYNEQFF.

The chain employs TRBV2 and TRBJ2-6; D remains unclear. Trimming took 4 bases from V and 0 from J, leaving 13 bases between them. The germline V gene has CDR1 SNHLY and CDR2 FYNNEI. This CDR3 spans 17 amino acids. This CDR3 reads CASSALGPYSGANVLTF. DNA for the CDR3: TGTGCCAGCAGTGCGTTAGGACCGTACTCTGGGGCCAACGTCCTGACTTTC.

This clone was found a few times. The gene calls are TRBV6-5 and TRBJ1-5, with D uncertain. The CDR3 runs 12 residues. V was pared by 5 bases and J by 3 bases, with 5 bases between. Germline V gene data show CDR1 as MNHEY and CDR2 as SVGAGI. CDR3 in DNA: TGTGCCAGCAGTGGGCTCAATCAGCCCCAGCATTTT. Translated, it gives CASSGLNQPQHF.

V usage is TRBV2 and J usage is TRBJ1-1, with 8 bases that match TRBD1. The germline V gene has CDR1 SNHLY and CDR2 FYNNEI. The CDR3 sequence is 14 residues long. After removal of 6 bases from V and 11 bases from J, the junction contained 14 bases not matched to a gene. The CDR3 reads CASRAAGTGVGAFF. The CDR3 DNA reads TGTGCCAGCAGAGCTGCCGGGACAGGTGTCGGGGCTTTCTTT.

This chain uses TRBV4-1 with TRBJ2-2, with a possible D match to TRBD2 (7 bases). Germline V gene sequence: CDR1 MGHRA, CDR2 YSYEKL. The CDR3 extends over 16 amino acids. V was pared by 5 bases and J by 5 bases, with 18 bases between. In nucleotides, the CDR3 is TGCGCCAGCAGCGGAACCGGAAAGGGGGGGACCGGGGAGCTGTTTTTT. Translated: CASSGTGKGGTGELFF.

The CDR3 region has the DNA TGTGCCAGCAGTTATAAAAACCGGCATGAGCAGTTCTTC. It encodes CASSYKNRHEQFF. The V gene is TRBV6-5, the J gene TRBJ2-1; D is uncertain. V dropped 3 bases and J dropped 8 bases, with 11 bases sitting between them. The CDR3 is 13 amino acids. Germline V CDR1 and CDR2: MNHEY, SVGAGI.

V is TRBV5-4 and J is TRBJ1-5; 7 positions agree with TRBD1. Germline CDR1 is SGHNT and CDR2 is YYREEE (reference sequence). V lost 0 bases and J lost 2; bases outside the gene matches: 2. The CDR3 runs 15 residues. CDR3 amino acids: CASSLGGTGNQPQHF. CDR3 nucleotides: TGTGCCAGCAGCTTGGGGGGGACAGGCAATCAGCCCCAGCATTTT.

The rearrangement joins TRBV7-3 to TRBJ2-1, with D perhaps TRBD2 (5 bases). V was trimmed by 0 bases and J by 8 bases, leaving 8 bases between them. This CDR3 is built from 13 residues. From germline, CDR1 is SGHTA and CDR2 FQGTGA. The CDR3 spells CASSLTGSHEQFF. The DNA for the CDR3 is TGTGCCAGCAGCTTAACGGGGAGTCATGAGCAGTTCTTC.

The gene calls are TRBV6-6 and TRBJ1-4; D might be TRBD1 (6 bases). Per germline, CDR1 MNHNY and CDR2 SVGAGI (reference sequence). CDR3 length: 16 residues. V dropped 2 bases and J dropped 10 bases, with 20 bases sitting between them. DNA of the CDR3: TGTGCCAGCAGTTACCGCTCACAGGGTGAGGGAGTAAAACTGTTTTTT. This gives the protein CASSYRSQGEGVKLFF.

By sample share, this clone is medium-sized. V and J are TRBV4-2 and TRBJ1-3; TRBD1 matches 7 bases. CDR1 LGHNA and CDR2 YNFKEQ come from the germline V gene. There are 15 residues in the CDR3. With 3 bases clipped from V and 0 bases from J, the junction kept 2 bases outside the gene matches. The CDR3 region is CASSQTGISGNTIYF. The DNA of the CDR3 is TGTGCCAGCAGCCAGACAGGGATCTCTGGAAACACCATATATTTT.

This rearrangement joins TRBV5-1 to TRBJ1-1, with D uncertain. Trimming pared 4 bases from V and 1 base from J, leaving 14 bases between. Germline assignment: CDR1 SGHRS and CDR2 YFSETQ. There are 15 residues in the CDR3. The chain's CDR3 is CASSRGEGPNTEAFF. For the CDR3, the DNA is TGCGCCAGCAGCCGCGGGGAGGGCCCGAACACTGAAGCTTTCTTT.

The chain combines TRBV6-4 with TRBJ2-7; 10 bases fit TRBD2. The CDR3 is 18 amino acids. CDR1 MRHNA and CDR2 SNTAGT come from the germline V gene. V shed 0 bases and J 6 bases; nucleotides not matched to a gene: 14. CDR3 DNA sequence: TGTGCCAGCAGTGACTCTTCGTCTGAGCGGGAGGGCCTTTCCGAGCAGTACTTC. This translates into CASSDSSSEREGLSEQYF.

This CDR3 is CSARSGRAYEQYF. CDR3 sequence (DNA): TGCAGCGCCCGTAGCGGGAGGGCCTACGAGCAGTACTTC. This chain joins TRBV29-1 and TRBJ2-7, with TRBD2 identical over 11 bases. The CDR3 is 13 residues long. Germline V lookup: CDR1 SQVTM, CDR2 ANQGSEA. Germline trimming cut 7 bases from V and 2 bases from J; bases unmatched to any gene: 4.

This clone was detected only a few times. The chain's CDR3 is CAWSHVWVFYEQYF. DNA of the CDR3: TGTGCCTGGAGTCACGTCTGGGTGTTTTACGAGCAGTACTTC. The chain recombines TRBV30 with TRBJ2-7; D gene uncertain. There are 14 residues in the CDR3. Germline CDR1 and CDR2: GTSNPN and SVGIG (reference sequence). The ends were cut back, 2 bases at V and 4 bases at J, with 15 bases in the middle.

The chain combines TRBV5-1 with TRBJ2-3; no definite D call. Germline values: CDR1 SGHRS, CDR2 YFSETQ. Between the trimmed V and J ends, which lost 1 base and 2 bases, there was a span of 11 bases. CDR3 length equals 15 residues. CDR3 in DNA: TGCGCCAGCAGCTTGTATAGAGGCCTCACAGATACGCAGTATTTT. The encoded protein is CASSLYRGLTDTQYF. Full variable domain (rest looked up from reference TRBV5-1 and TRBJ2-3): KAGVTQTPRYLIKTRGQQVTLSCSPISGHRSVSWYQQTPGQGLQFLFEYFSETQRNKGNFPGRFSGRQFSNSRSEMNVSTLELGDSALYLCASSLYRGLTDTQYFGPGTRLTVL.

This clone was counted only a few times. The V and J genes are TRBV7-9 and TRBJ2-3; 11 positions match TRBD2. The germline V gene encodes CDR1 SEHNR and CDR2 FQNEAQ (reference sequence). Trimming at V came to 11 bases and at J to 5 bases, leaving 6 bases not matched to a gene. This CDR3 has 13 residues. The chain's CDR3 is CAVSSGRIDTQYF. CDR3 coding DNA: TGTGCCGTCTCTAGCGGGAGGATAGATACGCAGTATTTT.

The genes are TRBV19 and TRBJ1-5; 8 bases match TRBD1. The germline CDR1 and CDR2 sequences are LNHDA and SQIVND (reference sequence). V trimming: 4 bases; J trimming: 5 bases; junction bases outside the gene matches: 4. The CDR3 extends over 14 amino acids. The CDR3 nucleotides are TGTGCCAGTAGTACAGGACAGGGTTATCAGCCCCAGCATTTT. Its protein is CASSTGQGYQPQHF.

For this clone: Other DNA sequences in the sample encode the same CDR3. The J gene is TRBJ2-1, the V gene TRBV7-6, with 9 bases aligning to TRBD2. The CDR3 extends over 16 amino acids. J gave up 8 bases and V 1 base, and 9 bases lay outside the gene matches. CDR1 SGHVS and CDR2 FNYEAQ come from the germline V gene. The CDR3 region is CASSLGGGRALDEQFF. CDR3 in DNA: TGTGCCAGCAGCTTAGGTGGCGGGAGGGCCCTTGATGAGCAGTTCTTC.

CDR3 DNA: TGTGCCACCCACAGGGGTTCTGGGTTCTACGAGCAGTACTTC. Residues: CATHRGSGFYEQYF. The chain couples TRBV5-6 to TRBJ2-7; 7 bases align to TRBD1. V dropped 9 bases and J dropped 3; count of bases not matched to a gene: 12. CDR3 length: 14 residues. Germline CDR1 is SGHDT and CDR2 is YYEEEE.